This T cell receptor beta chain was sequenced in a study of PD-L1 blockade in urothelial cancer. Turning to the study itself: In the patient group, about 90% of the roughly 29 were males with bladder-origin urothelial cancer. T cells were recovered from blood samples at a median of approximately 150,000.

Time point in this sample: pretreatment peripheral blood. The cohort comprised individuals with locally advanced or metastatic urothelial carcinoma. This CDR3 is built from 15 residues. The V segment lost 4 bases and the J segment 1 base; nucleotides outside the gene matches: 7. The germline gives CDR1 SGHNT, CDR2 YYREEE (reference sequence). Generated by immunoSEQ multiplex PCR, the TCRdb table keeps only in-frame clones and is missing some. This sample carries about 57,000 clones, about four fifths of them seen once, and the ten largest clones take more than 5.5%. Sequenced material: PBMCs, taken around atezolizumab (anti-PD-L1) treatment. This rearrangement joins TRBV5-4 to TRBJ2-5; 7 bases are a match to TRBD2. This TCR was recovered from a man between 65 and 85 years old with urothelial cancer. This CDR3 is CASSPPVAGQETQYF. The CDR3 DNA sequence: TGTGCCAGCAGCCCGCCGGTAGCGGGCCAAGAGACCCAGTACTTC.